This T cell receptor beta chain emerged from a study of T-cell reconstitution after alpha-beta-depleted transplantation in children. As it was prepared, the TCRbeta library received unique molecular identifiers. TCRdb called the PCR reads again in MiXCR, with one record for every CDR3 protein. The sample yields some 640,000 distinct CDR3 sequences, 16% seen once. The material sequenced was PBMCs from the stem cell graft donor, taken from the stem cell graft. This TCR came from a human donor who donated a stem cell graft to a child with acute myeloid leukemia.

The CDR3 protein is CASSRMEGEKGYTF. In DNA, the CDR3 is TGTGCCAGCAGCCGCATGGAAGGGGAAAAAGGCTACACCTTC. This chain connects TRBV7-9 to TRBJ1-2, with a tentative D call TRBD1 (5 bases). Germline-derived CDR1 and CDR2 are SEHNR and FQNEAQ (reference sequence). This CDR3 is built from 14 residues. The V end lost 5 bases, the J end lost 8 bases, and 18 bases lay between the germline ends.